Presented here are 10 T cell receptor beta chains from one specimen sequenced in a study of long-term antiretroviral therapy in people with HIV. Investigators performed immunoSEQ version v3.0 at survey level. TCRdb's table, derived via immunoSEQ multiplex PCR, lists solely in-frame clones and lacks some. The sample yields 16,000 or so clones, 90% to 95% seen once. Sequenced material: unsorted PBMCs, taken 10.4 years after starting antiretroviral therapy. The receptors were sampled from a man aged 25 to 40 with HIV.

This chain connects TRBV11-2 to TRBJ1-5, with TRBD1 matching over 7 bases. The CDR3 covers 13 residues. J was trimmed by 6 bases and V by 3 bases; bases with no gene match: 2. The germline gives CDR1 SGHAT, CDR2 FQNNGV. This CDR3 is CASSFEGAQPQHF. DNA for the CDR3: TGTGCCAGCAGCTTTGAGGGGGCTCAGCCCCAGCATTTT. Full variable domain (remainder filled in from reference TRBV11-2 and TRBJ1-5): EAGVAQSPRYKIIEKRQSVAFWCNPISGHATLYWYQQILGQGPKLLIQFQNNGVVDDSQLPKDRFSAERLKGVDSTLKIQPAKLEDSAVYLCASSFEGAQPQHFGDGTRLSIL.

V and J are TRBV27 and TRBJ2-3, with 9 bases fitting TRBD2. V lost 2 bases to trimming and J lost 2 bases; unmatched junction nucleotides: 2. This CDR3 region has 15 residues. The V gene's germline CDR1 is MNHEY and CDR2 SMNVEV (reference sequence). The CDR3 sequence is CASSLAGGITDTQYF. In DNA, the CDR3 is TGTGCCAGCAGTTTAGCGGGGGGGATCACAGATACGCAGTATTTT.

The V and J genes are TRBV2 and TRBJ1-4; D uncertain. Germline CDR1 and CDR2: SNHLY and FYNNEI. V lost 7 bases to trimming and J lost 8 bases, with 8 bases between them. CDR3 length: 11 residues. The CDR3 reads CASNLGEKLFF. For the CDR3, the DNA is TGTGCCAGCAACTTGGGGGAAAAACTGTTTTTT.

The genes are TRBV30 and TRBJ2-7; D is ambiguous. The J call may be in error: the DNA end matches TRBJ2-5 better. CDR1 is GTSNPN and CDR2 is SVGIG in the germline V gene (reference sequence). CDR3 length equals 15 residues. CDR3 bases: TGTGCCTGGACCCCTATTGACACCATCCAAGAGACCCAGTACTTC. It yields the protein CAWTPIDTIQETQYF.

The chain links TRBV7-8 to TRBJ1-6; 8 nucleotides match TRBD1. V shed 5 bases, J shed 5 bases, and the junction held 5 bases outside the gene matches. The CDR3 is 15 amino acids. Germline values: CDR1 SGHVS, CDR2 FQNEAQ. CDR3 region: CASSLQGANNSPLHF. Here the CDR3 DNA reads TGTGCCAGCAGCCTTCAGGGGGCGAATAATTCACCCCTCCACTTT.

The rearrangement joins TRBV5-5 to TRBJ2-1; TRBD2 is a possible D gene (5 bases). The germline CDR1 and CDR2 sequences are SGHKS and YYEKEE (reference sequence). The CDR3 consists of 13 residues. V lost 0 bases to trimming and J lost 9 bases, with 10 bases between them. The CDR3 region is CASSLGAGREQFF. As DNA, the CDR3 is TGTGCCAGCAGCTTGGGTGCGGGTCGTGAGCAGTTCTTC.

The chain employs TRBV10-3 and TRBJ2-7, with 7 bases that match TRBD2. CDR1 and CDR2 (germline): ENHRY, SYGVKD. V shed 0 bases, J shed 5 bases, and the junction held 4 bases outside the gene matches. The CDR3 spans 14 residues. DNA of the CDR3: TGTGCCATCAGTGAGTCGTTCGGGGGGAACGAGCAGTACGTC. Translation: CAISESFGGNEQYV.

The sample holds one count of this clone. V is TRBV15 and J is TRBJ1-6; no firm D call. The germline gives CDR1 LNHNV, CDR2 YYDKDF (reference sequence). The CDR3 runs to 17 residues. V was shortened by 0 bases and J by 10 bases, with 19 bases between the two germline ends. The CDR3 DNA is TGTGCCACCAGCAGAGACTTGAGCCCCGCCGGGCCGTCACCCCTCCACTTT. This sequence encodes CATSRDLSPAGPSPLHF.

This chain links TRBV7-2 with TRBJ1-4; the match to TRBD1 covers 9 bases. The trim removed 5 bases at V and 5 bases at J, leaving 9 bases unmatched. This CDR3 has 16 amino acids. Germline assignment: CDR1 SGHTA and CDR2 FQGNSA. CDR3 in amino acids: CASSPLGGQGNEKLFF. Here the CDR3 DNA reads TGTGCCAGCAGCCCACTCGGGGGACAGGGCAATGAAAAACTGTTTTTT.

The chain employs TRBV18 and TRBJ2-5; no clear D. This CDR3 spans 13 amino acids. The germline CDR1 and CDR2 sequences are KGHSH and LQKENI. Trimming left V 0 bases short and J 4 bases short, with 6 bases between. Here the CDR3 reads CASSPPVRETQYF. CDR3 DNA: TGTGCCAGCTCACCACCGGTTCGAGAGACCCAGTACTTC.